Below, 24 T cell receptor beta chains from the same sample are listed, as sequenced in a study of shared clonotypes between healthy human individuals. The repertoire was sequenced with immunoSEQ multiplex PCR; TCRdb's copy has only in-frame clones and lacks some. The table lists about 380,000 clones, 96% of them singletons, with around 0.29% in the top ten. What was sequenced was memory CD8+ T cells sorted from blood. Described subset: CD45RO+ cells pooled with CCR7-negative TemRA cells. All receptors derive from a man aged 25 to 40 in good health.

This rearrangement joins TRBV6-1 to TRBJ1-2; weak D call: TRBD1 (5 bases). Trimming left V 10 bases short and J 5 bases short, with 17 bases between. CDR1 and CDR2 from the germline V gene are MNHNS and SASEGT. This CDR3 spans 13 amino acids. This CDR3 is CAITPGTGYGYTF. CDR3 coding DNA: TGTGCCATCACTCCCGGGACGGGATATGGCTACACCTTC.

This chain connects TRBV30 to TRBJ2-5, with 9 bases lining up with TRBD1. The trim removed 1 base at V and 4 bases at J, leaving 7 bases unmatched. Germline V gene sequence: CDR1 GTSNPN, CDR2 SVGIG (reference sequence). The CDR3 covers 15 residues. CDR3 residues: CAWSAAPDRGETQYF. In nucleotides, the CDR3 is TGTGCCTGGAGTGCCGCTCCGGACAGGGGAGAGACCCAGTACTTC.

Of note for this clone: This sample includes further DNA sequences coding for the same CDR3. The chain is built from TRBV7-9 and TRBJ2-5, with D unclear. The CDR3 runs to 13 residues. Germline V lookup: CDR1 SEHNR, CDR2 FQNEAQ (reference sequence). Trimming took off 2 bases at V and 2 bases at J, with 6 bases between the two ends. CDR3 region: CASSLLSQETQYF. For the CDR3, the DNA is TGTGCCAGCAGCTTACTGAGTCAAGAGACCCAGTACTTC.

The chain has TRBV7-2 and TRBJ1-1; 12 bases line up with TRBD1. The ends lost 6 bases at V and 5 bases at J; junction bases unmatched: 7. The germline V gene encodes CDR1 SGHTA and CDR2 FQGNSA. CDR3 length equals 15 residues. The CDR3 spells CASREGTGGWTEAFF. CDR3 bases: TGTGCCAGCAGGGAAGGGACAGGGGGCTGGACTGAAGCTTTCTTT.

This chain links TRBV19 with TRBJ1-4; a possible D gene is TRBD1 (6 bases). The CDR3 has 15 residues. Germline CDR1 is LNHDA and CDR2 is SQIVND (reference sequence). V lost 3 bases and J lost 5, with 13 bases in between. CDR3 protein: CASSIQTGRNEKLFF. CDR3 sequence (DNA): TGTGCCAGTAGTATCCAGACAGGACGCAATGAAAAACTGTTTTTT.

V is TRBV10-3 and J is TRBJ2-2; D tentatively reads TRBD1 or TRBD2 (5 bases each). Germline V gene data show CDR1 as ENHRY and CDR2 as SYGVKD. The CDR3 consists of 15 residues. V was clipped by 9 bases and J by 7 bases, with 21 bases between them. In DNA form, the CDR3 reads TGTGCCATAGGGACGCGACAGATAGAACACGGGGAGCTGTTTTTT. Its translation is CAIGTRQIEHGELFF.

The chain is built from TRBV4-1 and TRBJ2-1; TRBD2 agrees at 8 bases. The CDR3 totals 17 residues. V shed 0 bases and J 7 bases; nucleotides not matched to a gene: 11. CDR1 and CDR2 (germline): MGHRA, YSYEKL. CDR3 nucleotide sequence: TGCGCCAGCAGCCAAGAAGAAGCGGGACTAGATGTGAATGAGCAGTTCTTC. Its translation is CASSQEEAGLDVNEQFF.

The rearrangement uses TRBV6-4 and TRBJ2-3, with D uncertain. V lost 2 bases to trimming and J lost 6 bases, with 3 bases between them. This CDR3 is 11 amino acids long. Germline assignment: CDR1 MRHNA and CDR2 SNTAGT. The DNA of the CDR3 is TGTGCCAGCAGTGACAGGGATACGCAGTATTTT. Residues: CASSDRDTQYF.

This sequence joins TRBV11-3 and TRBJ2-2; 7 positions agree with TRBD1. CDR1 SGHNT and CDR2 YENEEA come from the germline V gene. Losses at the gene ends were 2 bases for V and 0 bases for J; bases not matched to a gene: 0. The CDR3 runs 15 residues. The CDR3 is CASSLQGANTGELFF. The CDR3 bases are TGTGCCAGCAGCTTACAGGGGGCGAACACCGGGGAGCTGTTTTTT.

V usage is TRBV7-9 and J usage is TRBJ2-7; maybe TRBD1 (5 bases). With 1 base removed from V and 2 bases from J, the gap between germline ends came to 9 bases. The CDR3 runs 14 residues. Germline V gene data show CDR1 as SEHNR and CDR2 as FQNEAQ (reference sequence). CDR3 protein: CASSLDLGAYEQYF. In DNA form, the CDR3 reads TGTGCCAGCAGCTTAGACCTAGGGGCCTACGAGCAGTACTTC.

V is TRBV11-2 and J is TRBJ2-7, with D maybe TRBD2 (6 bases). The V end was cut by 0 bases, the J end by 0 bases, with 24 bases between. The germline V gene has CDR1 SGHAT and CDR2 FQNNGV. The CDR3 totals 20 residues. CDR3 in DNA: TGTGCCAGCAGCTTAGATCGAGGAGGGCCCAATAGGGCCTTCTCCTACGAGCAGTACTTC. Its translation: CASSLDRGGPNRAFSYEQYF. The whole variable domain, remainder taken from reference TRBV11-2 and TRBJ2-7, is EAGVAQSPRYKIIEKRQSVAFWCNPISGHATLYWYQQILGQGPKLLIQFQNNGVVDDSQLPKDRFSAERLKGVDSTLKIQPAKLEDSAVYLCASSLDRGGPNRAFSYEQYFGPGTRLTVT.

The genes are TRBV5-1 and TRBJ2-3; 10 bases line up with TRBD2. CDR1 and CDR2 (germline): SGHRS, YFSETQ. The CDR3 sequence is 16 residues long. The trim removed 6 bases at V and 2 bases at J, leaving 9 bases unmatched. The CDR3 DNA reads as TGCGCCAGCAAACGGACCGGGACTAGCGTCACAGATACGCAGTATTTT. It specifies CASKRTGTSVTDTQYF.

V is TRBV5-4 and J is TRBJ1-2; 10 bases agree with TRBD1. Per germline, CDR1 SGHNT and CDR2 YYREEE (reference sequence). The CDR3 has 12 amino acids. J gave up 8 bases and V 9 bases, and 7 bases lay outside the gene matches. The CDR3 bases are TGTGCCACAGGAGACAGGGGGCGAGGCTACACCTTC. Translation gives CATGDRGRGYTF.

The CDR3, as DNA: TGTGCCATCAGTGAGGTAGGGGAAGGAGAGACCCAGTACTTC. As protein: CAISEVGEGETQYF. The J gene is TRBJ2-5, the V gene TRBV10-3, with TRBD1 as a possible D gene (5 bases). The CDR3 contains 14 residues. Germline assignment: CDR1 ENHRY and CDR2 SYGVKD. Trimming took off 2 bases at V and 4 bases at J, with 11 bases between the two ends.

This rearrangement joins TRBV10-3 to TRBJ1-4; D may be TRBD1 (5 bases). The V gene lost 4 bases and the J gene lost 8 bases, with 17 bases spanning the gap. Per germline, CDR1 ENHRY and CDR2 SYGVKD. The CDR3 extends over 15 amino acids. The chain's CDR3 is CAISGSTGIKEKLFF. CDR3 DNA sequence: TGTGCCATCAGTGGATCTACAGGTATAAAGGAAAAACTGTTTTTT.

Turning to this clone: Other DNA sequences within the sample encode an identical CDR3. J is TRBJ2-7 and V is TRBV5-1; no firm D call. The germline CDR1 and CDR2 sequences are SGHRS and YFSETQ. Trimming removed 0 bases at V and 1 base at J, with 8 bases between. The CDR3 is made up of 14 amino acids. The CDR3 DNA sequence: TGCGCCAGCAGCTTGGCGGGCGGTTCCTACGAGCAGTACTTC. Its protein product is CASSLAGGSYEQYF. Variable domain in full (rest from reference TRBV5-1 and TRBJ2-7): KAGVTQTPRYLIKTRGQQVTLSCSPISGHRSVSWYQQTPGQGLQFLFEYFSETQRNKGNFPGRFSGRQFSNSRSEMNVSTLELGDSALYLCASSLAGGSYEQYFGPGTRLTVT.

Turning to this clone: The same CDR3 arises from other DNA sequences in this sample as well. The rearrangement links TRBV4-1 to TRBJ2-7; D unresolved. CDR1 and CDR2 from the germline V gene are MGHRA and YSYEKL. Trimming cost V 0 bases and J 2 bases, with 5 bases left between them. This CDR3 spans 13 amino acids. CDR3 nucleotides: TGCGCCAGCAGCCAAGACGCCGCCTACGAGCAGTACTTC. Protein: CASSQDAAYEQYF.

The chain couples TRBV19 to TRBJ2-2, with D possibly TRBD1 on 5 matching bases. Germline V gene lookup returns CDR1 LNHDA and CDR2 SQIVND (reference sequence). V was clipped by 4 bases and J by 1 base, with 10 bases between them. This CDR3 contains 15 residues. The CDR3 loop is CASSKQGKNTGELFF. The CDR3 region has the DNA TGTGCCAGTAGTAAGCAGGGAAAGAACACCGGGGAGCTGTTTTTT.

The CDR3 DNA follows: TGTGCCAGCAGTTACGGGACTGCGAGTAACTATGGCTACACCTTC. Encoded protein: CASSYGTASNYGYTF. This chain connects TRBV6-6 to TRBJ1-2, with D maybe TRBD1 (5 bases). The CDR3 is 15 residues long. Germline CDR1 and CDR2: MNHNY and SVGAGI (reference sequence). Trimming took 2 bases from V and 1 from J, leaving 11 bases between them.

The chain joins TRBV29-1 to TRBJ2-1; a weak D match, TRBD2 (6 bases). V dropped 6 bases and J dropped 6 bases, with 15 bases sitting between them. Germline V gene lookup returns CDR1 SQVTM and CDR2 ANQGSEA. This CDR3 has 13 amino acids. CDR3 residues: CSVPAGYVNEQFF. CDR3 sequence (DNA): TGCAGCGTCCCAGCGGGTTATGTCAATGAGCAGTTCTTC.

The chain carries TRBV5-6 and TRBJ2-1; D remains unclear. Germline lookup yields CDR1 SGHDT and CDR2 YYEEEE. Trimming left V 4 bases short and J 4 bases short, with 18 bases between. The CDR3 length is 16 residues. Written as DNA, the CDR3 is TGTGCCAGCAGCACCCGGTATCGCGACGTATACAATGAGCAGTTCTTC. Its protein product is CASSTRYRDVYNEQFF.

The chain couples TRBV7-9 to TRBJ2-5; no definite D call. V gave up 7 bases and J gave up 5 bases, with 11 bases separating them. Germline lookup yields CDR1 SEHNR and CDR2 FQNEAQ (reference sequence). The CDR3 covers 12 residues. For the CDR3, the DNA is TGTGCCAGCACCAAAATGGGGGAGACCCAGTACTTC. It yields the protein CASTKMGETQYF.

As regards this clone: Other DNA sequences within the sample encode an identical CDR3. The gene calls are TRBV28 and TRBJ2-2; D is uncertain. The CDR3 consists of 13 residues. V lost 3 bases and J 2 bases, leaving 4 bases between the germline ends. Germline CDR1 and CDR2: MDHEN and SYDVKM. This chain's CDR3 is CASSFPNTGELFF. The DNA of the CDR3 is TGTGCCAGCAGTTTTCCAAACACCGGGGAGCTGTTTTTT.

This clone was recorded once. The rearrangement joins TRBV25-1 to TRBJ1-3, with D unresolved. CDR1 is MGHDK, CDR2 SYGVNS, per germline. Trimming left V 6 bases short and J 4 bases short, with 10 bases between. The CDR3 has 13 amino acids. Written as DNA, the CDR3 is TGTGCCAGCAGCGTAGTATCCGGAAACACCATATATTTT. Translated: CASSVVSGNTIYF.